The rows below give T cell receptor beta chains drawn from one sample of a study of response to subunit inactivated influenza vaccine. In TCRdb, the RT-PCR reads were re-called with MiXCR into one record per CDR3 protein. The data show some 520,000 distinct CDR3 sequences, approximately 15% seen once. The specimen comprised CD4+ T cells sorted from PBMCs, sampled around 25 months after vaccination. The source is a man between 50 and 70 years old who received an inactivated influenza vaccine. The CDR3 runs from the conserved cysteine through the conserved F or W. The order of the fields is J gene, V gene, clone size, D gene, CDR3 protein, CDR3 DNA. A D gene is named only where the DNA matches it firmly. The size field is filled for only some rows; it gives once, few, many or a size class.

>TRBJ2-5|TRBV18|-|-
CASSPTYQPQETQYF
TGTGCCAGCTCACCTACTTACCAACCCCAAGAGACCCAGTACTTC
>TRBJ2-3|TRBV29-1|-|TRBD1
CSVRTGATTDTQYF
TGCAGCGTTCGGACAGGGGCGACCACAGATACGCAGTATTTT
>TRBJ2-5|TRBV4-2|-|-
CASSQVKGVETQYF
TGTGCCAGCAGCCAAGTTAAGGGGGTGGAGACCCAGTACTTC
>TRBJ2-3|TRBV18|once|TRBD2
CASSQTSGSSDTQYF
TGTGCCAGCTCACAGACTAGCGGGAGTTCAGATACGCAGTATTTT
>TRBJ2-5|TRBV12-3/TRBV12-4|many|TRBD2
CASSTRGGRETQYF
TGTGCCAGCAGTACCCGGGGGGGCAGGGAGACCCAGTACTTC
>TRBJ2-7|TRBV7-6|few|-
CASSLAAGKGEQYF
TGTGCCAGCAGCTTAGCGGCGGGTAAGGGCGAGCAGTACTTC
>TRBJ2-7|TRBV25-1|-|-
CASSAPSGEQYF
TGTGCCAGCAGTGCTCCCTCCGGGGAGCAGTACTTC
>TRBJ2-7|TRBV5-5|few|-
CASIARGEQYF
TGTGCCAGCATAGCCAGGGGCGAGCAGTACTTC
>TRBJ2-1|TRBV18|few|TRBD1
CASSPDRDNEQFF
TGTGCCAGCTCACCAGACAGGGACAATGAGCAGTTCTTC
>TRBJ2-7|TRBV12-3/TRBV12-4|-|-
CASSPDVTEQYF
TGTGCCAGCAGTCCGGACGTAACCGAGCAGTACTTC
>TRBJ2-1|TRBV6-2/TRBV6-3|-|-
CASRSSPNYNEQFF
TGTGCCAGCAGGTCCAGTCCAAACTACAATGAGCAGTTCTTC
>TRBJ1-1|TRBV4-2|-|TRBD1
CASSQGQGMNTEAFF
TGTGCCAGCAGCCAAGGACAGGGAATGAACACTGAAGCTTTCTTT